This T cell receptor beta chain was profiled in a study of OX40 agonist ivuxolimab in advanced cancers. Overall study: In this cohort, patients received ivuxolimab, an agonistic anti-OX40 (CD134) antibody. Those enrolled were 82.7% male, with a mean age of around 60 years and ages from about 20 to 90.

Whole-study results and caveats: Expanded peripheral T-cell antigen specificity went undetermined.

The protocol was immunoSEQ multiplex PCR, while the TCRdb copy is restricted to in-frame clones and leaves out a portion. The sample yields fewer than 100,000 clones, roughly nine tenths seen once. Germline-derived CDR1 and CDR2 are LNHNV and YYDKDF (reference sequence). The CDR3 has 13 residues. The V end lost 3 bases, the J end lost 12 bases, and 15 bases lay between the germline ends. A word on this clone: The antigen is undetermined.

The sample consisted of CD4+ or CD8+ T cells sorted from blood, taken in a trial of the OX40 agonist ivuxolimab. The rearrangement joins TRBV15 to TRBJ2-1; D may correspond to TRBD1 or TRBD2 (5 bases each). This clonotype originated in an adult with an advanced solid tumor such as melanoma, head and neck, liver or kidney cancer. This chain's CDR3 is CATSSPSGTPQFF. CDR3 DNA: TGTGCCACCAGCAGTCCATCCGGGACGCCGCAGTTCTTC.